The present T cell receptor beta chain was sequenced within a study of T cell repertoires in cytomegalovirus infection. Study as a whole: Public TCR beta signatures indicated both CMV infection and matching HLA type.

TCRdb analysed the reads with MiXCR anew, one entry per CDR3 protein. The sample shows about 740,000 distinct CDR3 sequences, approximately 40% of them seen only once. Between the trimmed V and J ends, which lost 2 bases and 7 bases, there was a span of 10 bases. CDR1 and CDR2 from the germline V gene are SGHDN and FVKESK. This CDR3 contains 13 residues. This TCR derives from a human donor in good health (CMV status not recorded). Some clones in this sample may be carry-over from other donors' samples. The rearrangement links TRBV14 to TRBJ2-3, with D uncertain. Input material: PBMCs. CDR3 residues: CASSQPLTHTQYF. The DNA of the CDR3 is TGTGCCAGCAGCCAACCCTTGACCCATACGCAGTATTTT. The full variable domain, its missing parts supplied by reference TRBV14 and TRBJ2-3, is EAGVTQFPSHSVIEKGQTVTLRCDPISGHDNLYWYRRVMGKEIKFLLHFVKESKQDESGMPNNRFLAERTGGTYSTLKVQPAELEDSGVYFCASSQPLTHTQYFGPGTRLTVL.